This T cell receptor (beta chain) was captured by sequencing in a study of blood T cell repertoires in COVID-19. Study summary: Italy, Spain and the United States were the sources of the convalescent and acute COVID-19 samples. In each case, the material was cDNA or gDNA derived from T cells, B-cell-depleted T cells, or PBMCs.

Original handling: Reference gene primer amplification yielded estimated nucleated cell counts. Repertoires were generated with immunoSEQ multiplex PCR, while TCRdb's copy carries only in-frame clones and drops some. V and J calls and clone size are as listed in that table; D and trimming were resolved from the DNA. The sample yields tens of thousands of clones, 77% seen once. By share, this clone ranks as medium-sized. The receptor's source is a human donor with active or convalescent COVID-19. The donor label of this sample is uncertain. The specimen sequenced was peripheral blood.

DNA of the CDR3: TGTGCCACCAGTGGCGCCGGTCAGCCCCAGCATTTT. Amino acid sequence: CATSGAGQPQHF. V is TRBV24-1 and J is TRBJ1-5, with D uncertain. Trimming shortened V by 5 bases and J by 6 bases, and 7 bases separated the two germline ends. The germline V gene has CDR1 KGHDR and CDR2 SFDVKD. The CDR3 is made up of 12 amino acids.